The 9 T cell receptor beta chains below were found in one sample sequenced in a study of T cell responses to AZD1222 COVID-19 vaccine. Assay used: immunoSEQ multiplex PCR; TCRdb lists only in-frame clones, some missing. The repertoire holds fewer than 120,000 clones, with roughly 89% as singletons. The sample here was peripheral blood, taken 28 days after the second AZD1222 dose. These receptors originate from an adult who received the AZD1222 COVID-19 vaccine.

The chain links TRBV4-3 to TRBJ2-7; D is uncertain. CDR3 length: 15 residues. The germline V gene encodes CDR1 LGHNA and CDR2 YSLEER. V was pared by 1 base and J by 3 bases, with 13 bases between. The CDR3, as DNA: TGCGCCAGCAGCCAAGCCTCTGGTAGTGTCTACGAGCAGTACTTC. Amino acids: CASSQASGSVYEQYF.

The V call is TRBV6-2 or TRBV6-3, the J call TRBJ1-4; no reliable D call. Germline-derived CDR1 and CDR2 are MNHEY and SVGEGT. The CDR3 totals 15 residues. Trimming shortened V by 2 bases and J by 0 bases, and 7 bases separated the two germline ends. In nucleotides, the CDR3 is TGTGCCAGCAGTTACCTCCCGGCAACTAATGAAAAACTGTTTTTT. It encodes CASSYLPATNEKLFF.

The sample holds one count of this clone. The chain carries TRBV9 and TRBJ2-1; D remains ambiguous. This CDR3 has 15 residues. V dropped 0 bases and J dropped 0 bases, with 7 bases sitting between them. Germline V lookup: CDR1 SGDLS, CDR2 YYNGEE. CDR3: CASSVVWGSYNEQFF. The CDR3 bases are TGTGCCAGCAGCGTAGTGTGGGGCTCCTACAATGAGCAGTTCTTC. The entire variable domain, with the rest obtained from reference TRBV9 and TRBJ2-1, is as follows: DSGVTQTPKHLITATGQRVTLRCSPRSGDLSVYWYQQSLDQGLQFLIQYYNGEERAKGNILERFSAQQFPDLHSELNLSSLELGDSALYFCASSVVWGSYNEQFFGPGTRLTVL.

The J gene is TRBJ1-2, the V gene TRBV6-2 or TRBV6-3; 8 positions agree with TRBD1. This CDR3 is built from 12 residues. Germline V lookup: CDR1 MNHEY, CDR2 SVGEGT. Trimming at V came to 5 bases and at J to 14 bases, leaving 10 bases not matched to a gene. The CDR3 coding sequence is TGTGCCAGCAGTAGCGGACAGGGCGGAAAGACCTTC. This sequence encodes CASSSGQGGKTF.

The rearrangement uses TRBV7-9 and TRBJ1-3; D remains unclear. Germline V CDR1 and CDR2: SEHNR, FQNEAQ (reference sequence). CDR3 length equals 14 residues. V lost 1 base and J lost 6, with 10 bases in between. The CDR3 DNA follows: TGTGCCAGCAGCTTAGACACCTCCCTAAACACCATATATTTT. It specifies CASSLDTSLNTIYF.

CDR3 loop: CASSPKSSTDTQYF. Written as DNA, the CDR3 is TGTGCCAGTAGTCCGAAGTCTAGCACAGATACGCAGTATTTT. The chain uses TRBV19 and TRBJ2-3; no definite D call. V dropped 5 bases and J dropped 0 bases, with 9 bases sitting between them. This CDR3 region has 14 residues. CDR1 LNHDA and CDR2 SQIVND come from the germline V gene (reference sequence).

The J gene is TRBJ1-2, the V gene TRBV20-1, with unresolved D. The CDR3 is 12 amino acids. Germline V lookup: CDR1 DFQATT, CDR2 SNEGSKA (reference sequence). Trimming shortened V by 3 bases and J by 3 bases, and 8 bases separated the two germline ends. The CDR3 loop reads CSASFEDYGYTF. CDR3 DNA sequence: TGCAGTGCTAGTTTCGAAGACTATGGCTACACCTTC.

This clone was seen only a few times. The chain is built from TRBV28 and TRBJ2-1, with D possibly TRBD2 on 7 matching bases. The CDR3 has 15 amino acids. The V gene lost 2 bases and the J gene lost 4 bases, with 12 bases spanning the gap. CDR1 and CDR2 (germline): MDHEN, SYDVKM. CDR3 nucleotide sequence: TGTGCCAGCAGTTTAGTGGAGGGGGGGTACAATGAGCAGTTCTTC. This translates into CASSLVEGGYNEQFF.

This chain uses TRBV5-4 with TRBJ2-3, with D perhaps matching TRBD1 or TRBD2 (5 bases each). Germline CDR1 is SGHNT and CDR2 is YYREEE (reference sequence). The CDR3 has 17 residues. Trimming shortened V by 0 bases and J by 2 bases, and 16 bases separated the two germline ends. The CDR3 reads CASSLGRGGHATDTQYF. Here the CDR3 DNA reads TGTGCCAGCAGCTTGGGGCGTGGGGGTCACGCCACAGATACGCAGTATTTT.